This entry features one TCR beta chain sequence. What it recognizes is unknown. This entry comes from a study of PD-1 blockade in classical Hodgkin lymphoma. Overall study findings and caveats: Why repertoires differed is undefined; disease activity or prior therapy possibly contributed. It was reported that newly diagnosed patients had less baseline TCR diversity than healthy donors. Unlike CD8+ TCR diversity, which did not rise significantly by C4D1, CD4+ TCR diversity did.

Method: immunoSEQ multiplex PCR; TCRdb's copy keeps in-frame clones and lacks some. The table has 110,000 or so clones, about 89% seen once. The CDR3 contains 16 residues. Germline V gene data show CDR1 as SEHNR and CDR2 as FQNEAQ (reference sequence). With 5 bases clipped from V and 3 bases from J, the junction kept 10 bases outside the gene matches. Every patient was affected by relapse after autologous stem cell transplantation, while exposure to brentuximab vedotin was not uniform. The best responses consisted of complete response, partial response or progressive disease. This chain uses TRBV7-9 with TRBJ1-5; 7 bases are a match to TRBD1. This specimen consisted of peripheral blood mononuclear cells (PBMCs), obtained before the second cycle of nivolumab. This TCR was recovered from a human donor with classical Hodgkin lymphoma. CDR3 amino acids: CASSHRDSSSNQPQHF. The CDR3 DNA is TGTGCCAGCAGCCACCGGGACAGCTCCTCCAATCAGCCCCAGCATTTT.